This TCR beta chain was documented in a study of shared clonotypes between healthy human individuals (TCRdb year 2020). With respect to the entire study: Three men and a couple of women, aged 18 to 49 years, made up the cohort. The study deeply sequenced blood TCR repertoires of about five healthy adults to estimate repertoire size and the extent of clonotype sharing between individuals. Leukapheresis yielded between about 0.8 and 8.9 billion PBMCs per donor. For each donor, CD4 naive and CD4 memory were each given three plates, CD8 naive was given two plates, and CD8 memory was given one plate. To increase sequencing depth and limit assay-specific biases, different laboratories used diverse techniques to prepare libraries and sequence TCR repertoires.

Healthy HIV-negative adults with no recently reported acute infections or vaccinations were included as donors. Every donor was a Caucasian adult living in Nashville, Tennessee, USA. CD4+ T cells were enriched through magnetic negative selection, after which naive cells were positively selected on CD45RA and the remaining negative fraction served as the memory subset. After blood collection by leukapheresis, PBMCs were isolated using Ficoll-Histopaque density gradient centrifugation and then cryopreserved in the vapor phase of liquid nitrogen. Purity and quantity of every magnetically sorted T cell population were checked by analytical flow cytometry. Genomic DNA was isolated from every sorted fraction and measured by UV absorbance on a Nanodrop 2000c. Including cysteine and phenylalanine, the CDR3 has 12 amino acids. The only DNA kept is the CDR3, 36 bases in frame from the first base. Via the germline V gene (reference sequence), CDR1 is SEHNR and CDR2 FQNEAQ. V loses 5 bases, J loses 13 bases, and the germline ends lie 17 bases apart.

What the research found in general, with its limitations: Sampling was restricted to blood, and TCR repertoires in tissue are likely to differ from TCR repertoires in blood. Sharing across a few donors was observed for about 5% of naive CD4, 3.5% of naive CD8, 2% to 2.5% of memory CD4, and approximately 0.41% of memory CD8 clonotypes. The genetic and exposure-history diversity represented was limited by the small number of donors. Pairwise subsampling led to the expectation that sequencing depth would affect the degree of clonotype sharing among donors. Higher generation probabilities were observed for clonotypes shared by all four sorted-subset donors than for non-shared clonotypes. Naive subsets generally had larger estimated clonotype richness than memory subsets. Incomplete sequencing was indicated by rarefaction of sorted-subset datasets, despite the large sequencing depth.

Using the deep immunoSEQ assay, TCR CDR3 regions were amplified from genomic DNA by multiplex PCR. Genomic DNA extracted from each cell subset was distributed evenly over all wells of several immunoSEQ 96-well plates, and each plate served as one replicate. For sorted subsets, each replicate PCR was loaded with about 0.2 ug genomic DNA, equivalent to 25,000 to 30,000 T cell genomes. Purified libraries were quantified with a Qubit 3.0 fluorometer, sized on a Bioanalyzer 2100, and re-quantified with the KAPA Library Quantification kit. Each immunoSEQ 96-well plate was sequenced on its own single-read 150-cycle Illumina NextSeq 550 flow cell. In the authors' own workflow: The immunoSEQ output contained only junctional sequences without quality scores, so filtering could not match that applied to full-length reads. Sequences were annotated with PyIR, a Python wrapper for IgBLAST v1.9, using IMGT germline references to assign V/J genes and CDR3. Reads were filtered out if the reads had weak V/J assignments (E-value above 1e-6), no CDR3, stop codons, out-of-frame junctions, or ambiguous translated residues. V3J clonotypes were defined as sequences sharing an identical inferred V gene, J gene, and CDR3 amino acid sequence. Percentage overlap between repertoires was computed as shared unique clonotypes divided by the size of the smaller repertoire. Richness of each repertoire was evaluated using RTK rarefaction, the Chao1 estimator, and Recon v2.1 estimates of unobserved clonotypes. OLGA was used to compute generation probabilities for all TCRbeta clonotypes that the gDNA method yielded from a handful of donors. The clones in this table, taken by TCRdb from immuneACCESS, are in-frame only. Not every clone is retained; where verified, under half of the shortfall comes from an unresolved V gene, and the cause of the rest is unknown. The DNA was the basis for D and trimming; V, J and clone size are from that table. Recorded for this sample are about 2.3 million clones; 80% to 95% of them occurred a single time. In total, the top ten clones hold about 0.37% of the sample.

As to this clone: No cognate antigen has been identified for it. Per-nucleotide qualities are absent, and no much larger clonotype sits a single base away.

Recombination linked TRBV7-9 to TRBJ1-2, with the D gene too uncertain to name. Material: naive CD4+ T cells from PBMCs. Taken with the paper, the label for cell subset or site translates to: CD45RA+ positively selected. This receptor was taken from a man younger than 35 in good health. Some clones in this sample may be carry-over from other donors' samples. The CDR3 region: CASSLSGREPTF. The sequenced DNA: TGTGCCAGCAGCCTTTCCGGGAGGGAGCCCACCTTC.